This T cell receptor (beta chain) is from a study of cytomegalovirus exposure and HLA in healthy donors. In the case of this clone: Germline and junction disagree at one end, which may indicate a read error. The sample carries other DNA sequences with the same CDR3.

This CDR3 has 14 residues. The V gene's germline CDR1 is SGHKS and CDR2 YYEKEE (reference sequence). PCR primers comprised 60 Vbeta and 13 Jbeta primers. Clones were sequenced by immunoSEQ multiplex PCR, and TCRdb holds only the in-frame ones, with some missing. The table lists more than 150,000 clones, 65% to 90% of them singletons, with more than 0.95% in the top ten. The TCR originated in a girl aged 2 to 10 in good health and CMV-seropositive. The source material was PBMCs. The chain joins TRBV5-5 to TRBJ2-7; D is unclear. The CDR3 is CASSLDSVPYEQYF. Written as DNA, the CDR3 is TGTGCCAGCAGCTTGGACAGTGTTCCCTACGAGCAGTACTTT. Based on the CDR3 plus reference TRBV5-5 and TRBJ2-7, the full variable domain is DAGVTQSPTHLIKTRGQQVTLRCSPISGHKSVSWYQQVLGQGPQFIFQYYEKEERGRGNFPDRFSARQFPNYSSELNVNALLLGDSALYLCASSLDSVPYEQYFGPGTRLTVT.